The entry that follows covers one T cell receptor beta chain sequence. The antigen remains undetermined. Sequenced by immunoSEQ multiplex PCR; TCRdb stores in-frame clones only, minus some. The table lists fewer than 200,000 clones, 85% to 95% of them singletons. This entry belongs to a study of T cell responses to AZD1222 COVID-19 vaccine. Study outcomes and limitations: Spike was spanned by vaccine-associated CD4 TCRs, which were dominant at 160-218 and 743-854.

V was shortened by 7 bases and J by 10 bases, with 11 bases between the two germline ends. This CDR3 has 11 residues. Germline loops: CDR1 MNHEY, CDR2 SMNVEV (reference sequence). Sequenced material: peripheral blood, taken on day 0 of AZD1222 vaccination. V is TRBV27 and J is TRBJ2-1, with no clear D. The TCR comes from an adult in good health. CDR3 nucleotides: TGTGCCAGCACGGCTTCTGGCGAGCAGTTCTTC. Encoded protein: CASTASGEQFF.